Following are 18 T cell receptor beta chains from one sample sequenced in a study of T cell repertoires in cytomegalovirus infection. Each CDR3 protein gets one entry after TCRdb re-called the reads with MiXCR. The sample includes approximately 260,000 distinct CDR3 sequences, less than 25% of them seen just once. Antigen specificity for these receptors is unknown. Sequencing was performed on cultured PBMCs, taken from culture after CMV antigen stimulation. The receptors stem from a human donor in good health (CMV status not recorded). Some clones in this sample may be carry-over from other donors' samples.

This clonotype has only one observation. The chain has TRBV7-9 and TRBJ2-5; TRBD1 aligns across 9 bases. The CDR3 has 17 amino acids. With 2 bases clipped from V and 1 base from J, the junction kept 8 bases outside the gene matches. Germline CDR1 and CDR2: SEHNR and FQNEAQ (reference sequence). CDR3 region: CASSLKVGTGPQETQYF. The CDR3 bases are TGTGCCAGCAGCTTAAAAGTTGGGACAGGGCCCCAAGAGACCCAGTACTTC.

This rearrangement joins TRBV6-5 to TRBJ1-5; maybe TRBD1 (5 bases). CDR3 size: 15 residues. Trimming took 3 bases from V and 0 from J, leaving 9 bases between them. The germline V gene encodes CDR1 MNHEY and CDR2 SVGAGI. CDR3 sequence (DNA): TGTGCCAGCAGTTATGGGGGGAATAGCAATCAGCCCCAGCATTTT. This gives the protein CASSYGGNSNQPQHF.

This clonotype was seen repeatedly, ten times or more. This chain joins TRBV7-2 and TRBJ2-4; TRBD1 agrees at 7 bases. V lost 2 bases and J lost 3; bases outside the gene matches: 10. The CDR3 totals 17 residues. Germline values: CDR1 SGHTA, CDR2 FQGNSA. This chain's CDR3 is CASSLNLGGADKNIQYF. CDR3 nucleotides: TGTGCCAGCAGCTTAAATTTAGGGGGCGCTGACAAAAACATTCAGTACTTC. Supplemented by reference TRBV7-2 and TRBJ2-4, the full variable domain reads GAGVSQSPSNKVTEKGKDVELRCDPISGHTALYWYRQSLGQGLEFLIYFQGNSAPDKSGLPSDRFSAERTGGSVSTLTIQRTQQEDSAVYLCASSLNLGGADKNIQYFGAGTRLSVL.

V usage is TRBV4-1 and J usage is TRBJ1-2, with D tentatively TRBD1 (6 bases). The CDR3 runs 13 residues. With 4 bases removed from V and 8 bases from J, the gap between germline ends came to 14 bases. The germline V gene has CDR1 MGHRA and CDR2 YSYEKL. Here the CDR3 DNA reads TGCGCCAGCAGCCTAACTCTCGGGGGCGGCTACACCTTC. Encoded protein: CASSLTLGGGYTF.

This clonotype was found a few times. The chain employs TRBV4-2 and TRBJ2-1, with TRBD2 identical over 10 bases. The CDR3 consists of 17 residues. Germline CDR1 LGHNA, CDR2 YNFKEQ. V lost 1 base, J lost 9 bases, and 12 bases stayed unmatched. Here the CDR3 reads CASSQVPGSGRSIEQFF. CDR3 DNA: TGTGCCAGCAGCCAAGTTCCGGGTAGCGGGAGGTCGATTGAGCAGTTCTTC.

CDR3 coding DNA: TGCGCCAGCAGCTTGACCCTCTCGTTGGATGGCTACACCTTC. Translated: CASSLTLSLDGYTF. The chain joins TRBV5-1 to TRBJ1-2; no clear D. The ends were cut back, 1 base at V and 6 bases at J, with 13 bases in the middle. The CDR3 extends over 14 amino acids. CDR1 and CDR2 (germline): SGHRS, YFSETQ.

A few counts support this clonotype. The chain carries TRBV23-1 and TRBJ2-1; 13 bases are a match to TRBD2. TRBV23-1 is labeled an ORF, and its function is uncertain. Trimming removed 5 bases from V and 0 bases from J; junction bases left unmatched: 10. The CDR3 has 19 amino acids. The CDR3 is CASSNVPGLAGSSYNEQFF. The DNA for the CDR3 is TGCGCCAGCAGTAACGTTCCGGGACTAGCGGGAAGCTCCTACAATGAGCAGTTCTTC.

At least ten counts were recorded for this clonotype. The rearrangement uses TRBV4-2 and TRBJ2-6; 8 nucleotides match TRBD2. V gave up 3 bases and J gave up 2 bases; unmatched junction bases: 6. The germline V gene has CDR1 LGHNA and CDR2 YNFKEQ. There are 17 residues in the CDR3. The chain's CDR3 is CASSHLNSGTGANVLTF. In DNA form, the CDR3 reads TGTGCCAGCAGCCATCTGAATAGCGGGACTGGGGCCAACGTCCTGACTTTC.

This clonotype was seen more than once but under ten times. This chain joins TRBV11-2 and TRBJ2-2; weak D call: TRBD1 (6 bases). Trimming pared 5 bases from V and 6 bases from J, leaving 22 bases between. Germline assignment: CDR1 SGHAT and CDR2 FQNNGV. The CDR3 contains 17 residues. The CDR3 is CASSPFRDTALAGELFF. CDR3 sequence (DNA): TGTGCCAGCAGCCCCTTCCGGGACACGGCCTTGGCCGGGGAGCTGTTTTTT.

This clonotype was observed at least ten times. The chain links TRBV7-2 to TRBJ1-2; TRBD1 matches at 11 bases. The CDR3 loop spans 14 amino acids. V trimming: 5 bases; J trimming: 4 bases; junction bases outside the gene matches: 3. The germline V gene encodes CDR1 SGHTA and CDR2 FQGNSA. DNA of the CDR3: TGTGCCAGCAGCGAGGGACAGGGGGGCTATGGCTACACCTTC. Protein product: CASSEGQGGYGYTF.

This clonotype occurred a few times. The chain recombines TRBV4-3 with TRBJ2-3; 9 nucleotides align to TRBD2. The ends lost 3 bases at V and 3 bases at J; junction bases unmatched: 7. This CDR3 region has 16 residues. In germline, CDR1 is LGHNA, CDR2 YSLEER. Written as DNA, the CDR3 is TGCGCCAGCAGCCAGGGACTAGCCGAAATTACAGATACGCAGTATTTT. It encodes CASSQGLAEITDTQYF.

This clonotype came up many times. J is TRBJ2-1 and V is TRBV12-3 or TRBV12-4, with D unclear. This CDR3 region has 14 residues. V lost 1 base to trimming and J lost 5 bases, with 9 bases between them. CDR3 nucleotide sequence: TGTGCCAGCAGTTTAGGAGTTGGGGACAATGAGCAGTTCTTC. The encoded protein is CASSLGVGDNEQFF.

The V and J genes are TRBV29-1 and TRBJ1-1, with 7 bases aligning to TRBD1. The CDR3 runs to 14 residues. Germline V gene data show CDR1 as SQVTM and CDR2 as ANQGSEA. The trim removed 6 bases at V and 4 bases at J, leaving 11 bases unmatched. CDR3 loop: CSVAQQGIGTEAFF. CDR3 nucleotides: TGCAGCGTCGCCCAACAGGGGATTGGCACTGAAGCTTTCTTT.

This chain links TRBV27 with TRBJ1-6; the match to TRBD1 covers 10 bases. This CDR3 contains 15 residues. J lost 8 bases, V lost 5 bases, and 6 bases had no gene match. Germline CDR1 MNHEY, CDR2 SMNVEV (reference sequence). The CDR3 sequence: CASSQVGTGDSPLHF. CDR3 nucleotide sequence: TGTGCCAGCAGTCAGGTCGGGACAGGGGATTCACCCCTCCACTTT.

This clonotype was detected only a few times. The chain uses TRBV24-1 and TRBJ2-3; unclear D gene. Deletions cut 3 bases from V and 3 bases from J, with 3 bases between. This CDR3 has 12 amino acids. Germline V gene data show CDR1 as KGHDR and CDR2 as SFDVKD. Here the CDR3 reads CATSDRTDTQYF. DNA for the CDR3: TGTGCCACCAGTGATCGGACAGATACGCAGTATTTT.

CDR3 loop: CASSEGYAYNEQFF. The CDR3 coding sequence is TGTGCCAGCAGTGAAGGCTATGCCTACAATGAGCAGTTCTTC. This rearrangement joins TRBV25-1 to TRBJ2-1; no clear D gene. This CDR3 spans 14 amino acids. V shed 2 bases and J shed 2 bases, with 7 bases lying between them. Germline values: CDR1 MGHDK, CDR2 SYGVNS.

This clonotype was detected ten times or more. The V gene is TRBV7-2, the J gene TRBJ2-7, with D unclear. Per germline, CDR1 SGHTA and CDR2 FQGNSA. CDR3 length: 14 amino acids. V was pared by 5 bases and J by 0 bases, with 11 bases between. CDR3 sequence: CASSRDKSSYEQYF. In DNA form, the CDR3 reads TGTGCCAGCAGCCGAGACAAGAGCTCCTACGAGCAGTACTTC.

This sequence joins TRBV6-2 or TRBV6-3 and TRBJ1-5; D remains ambiguous. The CDR3 runs to 12 residues. Trimming took off 2 bases at V and 10 bases at J, with 9 bases between the two ends. Per germline, CDR1 MNHEY and CDR2 SVGEGT. As DNA, the CDR3 is TGTGCCAGCAGTTACAGTAGAGGACCCCAGCATTTT. Residues: CASSYSRGPQHF.